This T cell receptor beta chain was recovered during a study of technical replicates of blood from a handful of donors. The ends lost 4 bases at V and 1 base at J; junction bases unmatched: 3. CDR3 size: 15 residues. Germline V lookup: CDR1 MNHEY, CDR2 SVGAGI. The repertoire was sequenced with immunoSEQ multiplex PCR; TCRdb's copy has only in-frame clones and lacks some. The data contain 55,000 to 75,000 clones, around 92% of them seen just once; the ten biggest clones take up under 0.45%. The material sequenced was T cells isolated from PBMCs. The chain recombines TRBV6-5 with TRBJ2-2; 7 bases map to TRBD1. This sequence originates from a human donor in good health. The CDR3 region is CASSLTGLNTGELFF. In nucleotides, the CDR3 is TGTGCCAGCAGTTTGACAGGGCTGAACACCGGGGAGCTGTTTTTT.